A selection of T cell receptor beta chains follows, all from one sample in a study of shared clonotypes between healthy human individuals. Generated by immunoSEQ multiplex PCR, the TCRdb table keeps only in-frame clones and is missing some. The repertoire includes more than 80,000 clones, roughly 69% of them detected once, and 40% to 45% sits in the top ten. Sequencing was performed on memory CD8+ T cells sorted from blood. These receptors were collected from a young man in good health. Both conserved end residues are part of each CDR3. The order of the fields is J gene, CDR3 length, V gene, CDR3 protein.

>TRBJ2-3|15|TRBV28
CASSLTGSSTDTQYF
>TRBJ1-5|13|TRBV7-9
CASSAGGQTAQHF
>TRBJ2-3|13|TRBV28
CASSLFPTDTQYF
>TRBJ2-3|16|TRBV7-2
CASSLRAGGRADTQYF
>TRBJ2-4|14|TRBV4-1
CASSVGLWGDIQYF
>TRBJ2-7|14|TRBV6-6
CASSSSGVFYEQYF
>TRBJ1-1|13|TRBV6-1
CASKKTETNEAFF
>TRBJ2-7|14|TRBV7-9
CASSLSGLDNEQYF
>TRBJ2-7|15|TRBV2
CASSARVSGIYEQYF
>TRBJ2-5|16|TRBV18
CASSRRGLAGQETQYF
>TRBJ2-3|11|TRBV20-1
CSARSIHTQYF
>TRBJ1-3|14|TRBV30
CAWRIDRTGNPIYF
>TRBJ1-1|14|TRBV27
CASSSPTGKNEAFF
>TRBJ2-1|16|TRBV2
CASKGDSGSWYNEQFF
>TRBJ2-5|17|TRBV13
CASSSRGLAGTGETQYF
>TRBJ2-7|16|TRBV6-5
CASSSSLGALGGEQYF
>TRBJ2-4|16|TRBV7-8
CASSLAGLLAKNIQYF
>TRBJ2-7|12|TRBV6-6
CAIGLAGNEQYF
>TRBJ2-7|14|TRBV9
CASTPGSGMDEQYF
>TRBJ1-2|14|TRBV7-8
CASSLAMTGRGYTF